A selection of T cell receptor beta chains follows, all from one sample in a study of T cell responses to AZD1222 COVID-19 vaccine. TCRdb keeps only in-frame clones here, not all; method: immunoSEQ multiplex PCR. The sample shows 85,000 to 90,000 clones, about 89% of them seen only once. Sequences were derived from peripheral blood, sampled 28 days after the second AZD1222 dose. The receptors here all came from an adult who received the AZD1222 COVID-19 vaccine. Both conserved end residues are part of each CDR3. Each record gives: CDR3 length, clone size, D gene, V gene, J gene, CDR3 DNA, CDR3 protein. D genes are given only for firm matches. Expanded clones get a size class; other rows say once, few or many, or leave the size out.

len: 16
abundance: -
d_gene: -
v_gene: TRBV6-1
j_gene: TRBJ2-7
CDR3nt: TGTGCCAGCAGTGAGGCACTAATCAGGGTGGCCTACGAGCAGTACTTC
CDR3aa: CASSEALIRVAYEQYF

len: 13
abundance: -
d_gene: -
v_gene: TRBV30
j_gene: TRBJ1-6
CDR3nt: TGTGCCTGGGGAGGACAGTCGGGTTCACCCCTCCACTTT
CDR3aa: CAWGGQSGSPLHF

len: 14
abundance: -
d_gene: -
v_gene: TRBV14
j_gene: TRBJ1-6
CDR3nt: TGTGCCAGCAGCCCGGCGGAGGGTCAGTCACCCCTCCACTTT
CDR3aa: CASSPAEGQSPLHF

len: 15
abundance: -
d_gene: TRBD2
v_gene: TRBV6-8
j_gene: TRBJ2-2
CDR3nt: TGTGCCAGCAGTTATGCGGGGGACGGAACCGGGGAGCTGTTTTTT
CDR3aa: CASSYAGDGTGELFF

len: 15
abundance: few
d_gene: -
v_gene: TRBV6-5
j_gene: TRBJ2-2
CDR3nt: TGTGCCAGCAGTTACTCGTACTCGAACACCGGGGAGCTGTTTTTT
CDR3aa: CASSYSYSNTGELFF

len: 15
abundance: -
d_gene: TRBD1
v_gene: TRBV6-6
j_gene: TRBJ1-1
CDR3nt: TGTGCCAGCAGTTACTCCCGACAGGGTAACACTGAAGCTTTCTTT
CDR3aa: CASSYSRQGNTEAFF

len: 15
abundance: -
d_gene: -
v_gene: TRBV19
j_gene: TRBJ2-1
CDR3nt: TGTGCCAGTAGAGCCGGGACACAGTCCTACAATGAGCAGTTCTTC
CDR3aa: CASRAGTQSYNEQFF

len: 13
abundance: -
d_gene: -
v_gene: TRBV5-5
j_gene: TRBJ2-7
CDR3nt: TGTGCCAGCAGCTTGGGCTACTCCTACGAGCAGTACTTC
CDR3aa: CASSLGYSYEQYF

len: 17
abundance: once
d_gene: -
v_gene: TRBV11-2
j_gene: TRBJ2-7
CDR3nt: TGTGCCAGCAGCTTAGATCGTGGTGGGGTGACCTCCTACGAGCAGTACTTC
CDR3aa: CASSLDRGGVTSYEQYF

len: 15
abundance: few
d_gene: -
v_gene: TRBV4-1
j_gene: TRBJ2-7
CDR3nt: TGCGCCAGCAGCCAAGATGGGGCTGCGAACTACGAGCAGTACTTC
CDR3aa: CASSQDGAANYEQYF

len: 15
abundance: -
d_gene: -
v_gene: TRBV7-9
j_gene: TRBJ1-3
CDR3nt: TGTGCCAGCAGCCTACAGAGGGCGTCCGGAAACACCATATATTTT
CDR3aa: CASSLQRASGNTIYF

len: 13
abundance: -
d_gene: -
v_gene: TRBV2
j_gene: TRBJ2-5
CDR3nt: TGTGCCAGCATGGCCTATCCCTACGGGACCCAGTACTTC
CDR3aa: CASMAYPYGTQYF

len: 16
abundance: -
d_gene: -
v_gene: TRBV11-2
j_gene: TRBJ1-3
CDR3nt: TGTGCCAGCAGCCTTAGGATCCGGTTAGCTGGAAACACCATATATTTT
CDR3aa: CASSLRIRLAGNTIYF

len: 12
abundance: -
d_gene: -
v_gene: TRBV29-1
j_gene: TRBJ2-6
CDR3nt: TGCAGCGTTGGTAGCGGGGCCAACGTCCTGACTTTC
CDR3aa: CSVGSGANVLTF

len: 12
abundance: -
d_gene: -
v_gene: TRBV6-5
j_gene: TRBJ2-5
CDR3nt: TGTGCCCTCCGAGGGTGGCAAGAGACCCAGTACTTC
CDR3aa: CALRGWQETQYF

len: 15
abundance: -
d_gene: -
v_gene: TRBV18
j_gene: TRBJ2-3
CDR3nt: TGTGCCAGCTCACCTGCCGGGGGCGTCACAGATACGCAGTATTTT
CDR3aa: CASSPAGGVTDTQYF

len: 15
abundance: -
d_gene: -
v_gene: TRBV7-3
j_gene: TRBJ2-1
CDR3nt: TGTGCCAGCAGCTTAGGGGCAGGGACCTACAATGAGCAGTTCTTC
CDR3aa: CASSLGAGTYNEQFF

len: 12
abundance: -
d_gene: -
v_gene: TRBV6-5
j_gene: TRBJ1-3
CDR3nt: TGTGCCAGCCGCCTCGGGGGAAACACCATATATTTT
CDR3aa: CASRLGGNTIYF

len: 15
abundance: -
d_gene: -
v_gene: TRBV5-1
j_gene: TRBJ1-2
CDR3nt: TGCGCCAGCAGCCCCGAGGGGGGATGGTTCTATGGCTACACCTTC
CDR3aa: CASSPEGGWFYGYTF

len: 12
abundance: -
d_gene: -
v_gene: TRBV7-8
j_gene: TRBJ1-5
CDR3nt: TGTGCCAGCAGCTTATCGACAGAGCCCCAGCATTTT
CDR3aa: CASSLSTEPQHF

len: 14
abundance: -
d_gene: TRBD1
v_gene: TRBV5-4
j_gene: TRBJ2-1
CDR3nt: TGTGCCAGCAGCGCCCCGACAGGGGGCAATGAGCAGTTCTTC
CDR3aa: CASSAPTGGNEQFF

len: 15
abundance: -
d_gene: TRBD1
v_gene: TRBV5-4
j_gene: TRBJ2-2
CDR3nt: TGTGCCAGCAGCAGGGGACAGGGGAGCACCGGGGAGCTGTTTTTT
CDR3aa: CASSRGQGSTGELFF

len: 14
abundance: -
d_gene: -
v_gene: TRBV19
j_gene: TRBJ1-1
CDR3nt: TGTGCCAGTAGTATAGAGGGGGTTCCCACTGAAGCTTTCTTT
CDR3aa: CASSIEGVPTEAFF

len: 15
abundance: -
d_gene: -
v_gene: TRBV24-1
j_gene: TRBJ2-3
CDR3nt: TGTGCCACCAGTGCAAGGTCTGGAGGGACAGATACGCAGTATTTT
CDR3aa: CATSARSGGTDTQYF

len: 13
abundance: -
d_gene: -
v_gene: TRBV6-5
j_gene: TRBJ1-5
CDR3nt: TGTGCCAGCAGTCACGATAGCAATCAGCCCCAGCATTTT
CDR3aa: CASSHDSNQPQHF

len: 15
abundance: -
d_gene: -
v_gene: TRBV5-5
j_gene: TRBJ2-1
CDR3nt: TGTGCCAGCAGCTTGGAGGGCTACTCCTACAATGAGCAGTTCTTC
CDR3aa: CASSLEGYSYNEQFF

len: 17
abundance: -
d_gene: -
v_gene: TRBV9
j_gene: TRBJ1-6
CDR3nt: TGTGCCAGCAGCGAGGGCCCTCAGAGCTCCTATAATTCACCCCTCCACTTT
CDR3aa: CASSEGPQSSYNSPLHF

len: 15
abundance: -
d_gene: -
v_gene: TRBV6-5
j_gene: TRBJ2-2
CDR3nt: TGTGCCAGCAGCCCCGGGACACCGAACACCGGGGAGCTGTTTTTT
CDR3aa: CASSPGTPNTGELFF

len: 15
abundance: few
d_gene: TRBD1
v_gene: TRBV16
j_gene: TRBJ1-1
CDR3nt: TGTGCCAGCAGCCGAACGGACAGGCTGAACACTGAAGCTTTCTTT
CDR3aa: CASSRTDRLNTEAFF

len: 13
abundance: -
d_gene: -
v_gene: TRBV6-5
j_gene: TRBJ1-2
CDR3nt: TGTGCCAGCAGCCAAGACAGGCGCTATGGCTACACCTTC
CDR3aa: CASSQDRRYGYTF

len: 12
abundance: once
d_gene: -
v_gene: TRBV12-3/TRBV12-4
j_gene: TRBJ1-1
CDR3nt: TGTGCCAGCGGCCGCACGAACACTGAAGCTTTCTTT
CDR3aa: CASGRTNTEAFF

len: 14
abundance: -
d_gene: -
v_gene: TRBV10-2
j_gene: TRBJ2-1
CDR3nt: TGCGCCAGCAGTGAGTTTACAGACTACAATGAGCAGTTCTTC
CDR3aa: CASSEFTDYNEQFF

len: 11
abundance: -
d_gene: -
v_gene: TRBV18
j_gene: TRBJ2-5
CDR3nt: TGTGCCAGCTCACCGAAAGAGACCCAGTACTTC
CDR3aa: CASSPKETQYF

len: 15
abundance: -
d_gene: -
v_gene: TRBV3-1/TRBV3-2
j_gene: TRBJ1-2
CDR3nt: TGTGCCAGCAGCCAAGGGGGCAACATTAACTATGGCTACACCTTC
CDR3aa: CASSQGGNINYGYTF

len: 11
abundance: -
d_gene: -
v_gene: TRBV5-1
j_gene: TRBJ2-3
CDR3nt: TGCGCCAGCAGCTTGGCCGATACGCAGTATTTT
CDR3aa: CASSLADTQYF

len: 14
abundance: -
d_gene: -
v_gene: TRBV15
j_gene: TRBJ2-2
CDR3nt: TGTGCCACCAGCAGAGGGACGGTCACCGGGGAGCTGTTTTTT
CDR3aa: CATSRGTVTGELFF

len: 15
abundance: -
d_gene: -
v_gene: TRBV4-1
j_gene: TRBJ1-2
CDR3nt: TGCGCCAGCAGCCAAGGTTATATCTCCAGCTATGGCTACACCTTC
CDR3aa: CASSQGYISSYGYTF

len: 15
abundance: -
d_gene: TRBD1
v_gene: TRBV9
j_gene: TRBJ1-1
CDR3nt: TGTGCCAGCAGCTTTGGGGACAGATCCGACACTGAAGCTTTCTTT
CDR3aa: CASSFGDRSDTEAFF

len: 16
abundance: once
d_gene: TRBD1
v_gene: TRBV6-6
j_gene: TRBJ1-1
CDR3nt: TGTGCCAGCAGTGCTGCAACCCCGGGACAGGGGTCTGAAGCTTTCTTT
CDR3aa: CASSAATPGQGSEAFF

len: 15
abundance: -
d_gene: -
v_gene: TRBV2
j_gene: TRBJ1-6
CDR3nt: TGTGCCAGCAGTGAAGTTGGGGGGCGGAATTCACCCCTCCACTTT
CDR3aa: CASSEVGGRNSPLHF

len: 13
abundance: -
d_gene: TRBD1
v_gene: TRBV12-3/TRBV12-4
j_gene: TRBJ1-2
CDR3nt: TGTGCCAGCAGTGGACAGGGGTCGGGTGGCTACACCTTC
CDR3aa: CASSGQGSGGYTF

len: 13
abundance: -
d_gene: -
v_gene: TRBV4-2
j_gene: TRBJ1-1
CDR3nt: TGTGCCAGCAGCCAAGTAGGGAACACTGAAGCTTTCTTT
CDR3aa: CASSQVGNTEAFF

len: 14
abundance: -
d_gene: TRBD1
v_gene: TRBV19
j_gene: TRBJ1-5
CDR3nt: TGTGCCAGTAGCGGGACAGGGGGCCGCCAGCCCCAGCATTTT
CDR3aa: CASSGTGGRQPQHF

len: 14
abundance: once
d_gene: -
v_gene: TRBV2
j_gene: TRBJ1-6
CDR3nt: TGTGCCAGCAGTGAAAGGGTCCATAATTCACCCCTCCACTTT
CDR3aa: CASSERVHNSPLHF

len: 14
abundance: -
d_gene: -
v_gene: TRBV29-1
j_gene: TRBJ2-5
CDR3nt: TGCAGCGTTGAAGCTGCAGGGGTAGTGGAGACCCAGTACTTC
CDR3aa: CSVEAAGVVETQYF

len: 14
abundance: -
d_gene: -
v_gene: TRBV19
j_gene: TRBJ1-1
CDR3nt: TGTGCCAGTAGCCTACAAGATTGGGGAACTGAAGCTTTCTTT
CDR3aa: CASSLQDWGTEAFF

len: 18
abundance: few
d_gene: -
v_gene: TRBV6-2/TRBV6-3
j_gene: TRBJ1-5
CDR3nt: TGTGCCAGCAGTTACTCGACACAGGGAGACTATAGCAATCAGCCCCAGCATTTT
CDR3aa: CASSYSTQGDYSNQPQHF

len: 14
abundance: -
d_gene: -
v_gene: TRBV7-2
j_gene: TRBJ1-2
CDR3nt: TGTGCCAGCAGCCCCCGGCGGAAACTCTATGGCTACACCTTC
CDR3aa: CASSPRRKLYGYTF

len: 15
abundance: -
d_gene: -
v_gene: TRBV28
j_gene: TRBJ1-1
CDR3nt: TGTGCCAGCACCTCGGGGGGGGCCCTGAACACTGAAGCTTTCTTT
CDR3aa: CASTSGGALNTEAFF

len: 13
abundance: -
d_gene: -
v_gene: TRBV5-1
j_gene: TRBJ1-6
CDR3nt: TGCGCCAGCAGCCGACAGGCTAATTCACCCCTCCACTTT
CDR3aa: CASSRQANSPLHF

len: 16
abundance: -
d_gene: TRBD1
v_gene: TRBV12-5
j_gene: TRBJ1-4
CDR3nt: TGTGCTAGTGGTTTGTCCGGGACAGGGGTCGGGGAAAAACTGTTTTTT
CDR3aa: CASGLSGTGVGEKLFF

len: 13
abundance: -
d_gene: -
v_gene: TRBV10-2
j_gene: TRBJ2-1
CDR3nt: TGCGCCAGCACGGACACTATAGGCAATGAGCAGTTCTTC
CDR3aa: CASTDTIGNEQFF

len: 12
abundance: -
d_gene: -
v_gene: TRBV7-9
j_gene: TRBJ1-4
CDR3nt: TGTGCCGGGGACGGGGGTGGAGAAAAACTGTTTTTT
CDR3aa: CAGDGGGEKLFF

len: 15
abundance: -
d_gene: TRBD2
v_gene: TRBV7-9
j_gene: TRBJ2-1
CDR3nt: TGTGCCAGCAGCCCCCAGAGCGGGGGCTACAATGAGCAGTTCTTC
CDR3aa: CASSPQSGGYNEQFF

len: 14
abundance: -
d_gene: -
v_gene: TRBV19
j_gene: TRBJ1-2
CDR3nt: TGTGCCAGTAGCTCTGGGTCATCGGGCTATGGCTACACCTTC
CDR3aa: CASSSGSSGYGYTF

len: 12
abundance: -
d_gene: -
v_gene: TRBV7-2
j_gene: TRBJ2-7
CDR3nt: TGTGCCAGCAGCGACTATTCCTACGAGCAGTACTTC
CDR3aa: CASSDYSYEQYF

len: 14
abundance: -
d_gene: -
v_gene: TRBV5-4
j_gene: TRBJ1-1
CDR3nt: TGTGCCAGCAGCACCGTTGGGGGCGACACTGAAGCTTTCTTT
CDR3aa: CASSTVGGDTEAFF

len: 15
abundance: -
d_gene: -
v_gene: TRBV11-2
j_gene: TRBJ1-6
CDR3nt: TGTGCCAGCAGCCTCAACCCAGGGGTTAATTCACCCCTCCACTTT
CDR3aa: CASSLNPGVNSPLHF

len: 14
abundance: -
d_gene: TRBD1
v_gene: TRBV5-1
j_gene: TRBJ1-6
CDR3nt: TGCGCCAGCAGCGCCGGGACAGCCAATTCACCCCTCCACTTT
CDR3aa: CASSAGTANSPLHF